A selection of T cell receptor beta chains follows, all from one sample in a study of technical replicates of blood from four donors. Sequencing was performed with immunoSEQ multiplex PCR; in TCRdb, only in-frame clones are kept and a portion is missing. The sample has tens of thousands of clones; 90% to 95% are singletons. Sequenced material: T cells isolated from PBMCs. These receptors all stem from a human donor in good health. Some clones in this sample may be carry-over from other donors' samples. Each CDR3 is given with its conserved first and last residue. The D gene is left open where the match is weak. The size of a clone is reported for some rows only, either as once, few or many, or as a class for expanded clones.

clone_size: .; v_call: TRBV30; d_call: .; j_call: TRBJ2-7; cdr3_aa: CAWRPGQMKYEQYF; cdr3_nt: TGTGCCTGGAGACCGGGACAAATGAAATACGAGCAGTACTTC
clone_size: .; v_call: TRBV4-1; d_call: .; j_call: TRBJ2-2; cdr3_aa: CASSPGIMNTGELFF; cdr3_nt: TGCGCCAGCAGCCCGGGGATTATGAACACCGGGGAGCTGTTTTTT
clone_size: .; v_call: TRBV19; d_call: .; j_call: TRBJ1-5; cdr3_aa: CASSMVGLWQPQHF; cdr3_nt: TGTGCCAGTAGTATGGTGGGGCTTTGGCAGCCCCAGCATTTT
clone_size: .; v_call: TRBV2; d_call: .; j_call: TRBJ1-2; cdr3_aa: CASSRVSVGGENGYTF; cdr3_nt: TGTGCCAGCAGCCGGGTCTCGGTAGGTGGAGAAAATGGCTACACCTTC
clone_size: .; v_call: TRBV19; d_call: TRBD2; j_call: TRBJ2-3; cdr3_aa: CASSITPGGPTDTQYF; cdr3_nt: TGTGCCAGTAGTATAACTCCGGGAGGGCCCACAGATACGCAGTATTTT
clone_size: .; v_call: TRBV11-2; d_call: .; j_call: TRBJ2-3; cdr3_aa: CASSPSGFSRDTQYF; cdr3_nt: TGTGCCAGCAGCCCATCGGGATTTTCCCGAGATACGCAGTATTTT
clone_size: .; v_call: TRBV14; d_call: .; j_call: TRBJ1-2; cdr3_aa: CASSQLSDYGYTF; cdr3_nt: TGTGCCAGCAGCCAACTATCGGACTATGGCTACACCTTC
clone_size: .; v_call: TRBV7-2; d_call: .; j_call: TRBJ2-1; cdr3_aa: CASSFGVATLGGEQFF; cdr3_nt: TGTGCCAGCAGCTTTGGAGTAGCGACACTAGGTGGTGAGCAGTTCTTC
clone_size: .; v_call: TRBV5-1; d_call: TRBD1; j_call: TRBJ2-7; cdr3_aa: CASSQTGETYEQYF; cdr3_nt: TGCGCCAGCAGCCAAACAGGGGAGACCTACGAGCAGTACTTC
clone_size: .; v_call: TRBV7-2; d_call: TRBD2; j_call: TRBJ2-2; cdr3_aa: CATEREYPGELFF; cdr3_nt: TGTGCCACCGAGCGGGAGTACCCCGGGGAGCTGTTTTTT
clone_size: .; v_call: TRBV5-4; d_call: .; j_call: TRBJ2-1; cdr3_aa: CASSFGGRENEQFF; cdr3_nt: TGTGCCAGCAGCTTTGGGGGGCGGGAGAATGAGCAGTTCTTC
clone_size: .; v_call: TRBV6-6; d_call: TRBD2; j_call: TRBJ2-1; cdr3_aa: CASRDRAGGTYNEQFF; cdr3_nt: TGTGCCAGCAGGGATAGAGCGGGAGGGACCTACAATGAGCAGTTCTTC
clone_size: .; v_call: TRBV10-3; d_call: .; j_call: TRBJ1-1; cdr3_aa: CAISDFGGNTEAFF; cdr3_nt: TGTGCCATCAGTGATTTTGGGGGCAACACTGAAGCTTTCTTT
clone_size: .; v_call: TRBV19; d_call: .; j_call: TRBJ1-1; cdr3_aa: CASSTQGNTEAFF; cdr3_nt: TGTGCCAGTAGTACCCAGGGGAACACTGAAGCTTTCTTT
clone_size: few; v_call: TRBV6-5; d_call: .; j_call: TRBJ1-1; cdr3_aa: CASMPEGFLEAFF; cdr3_nt: TGTGCCAGCATGCCAGAGGGCTTCCTTGAAGCTTTCTTT
clone_size: .; v_call: TRBV6-6; d_call: TRBD1; j_call: TRBJ2-3; cdr3_aa: CASTHRGSTDTQYF; cdr3_nt: TGTGCCAGCACCCACAGGGGTTCCACAGATACGCAGTATTTT
clone_size: .; v_call: TRBV10-1; d_call: .; j_call: TRBJ1-1; cdr3_aa: CASSDGGAGYTEAFF; cdr3_nt: TGCGCCAGCAGTGATGGGGGGGCTGGGTACACTGAAGCTTTCTTT
clone_size: few; v_call: TRBV9; d_call: .; j_call: TRBJ1-5; cdr3_aa: CASSVGLNHQPQHF; cdr3_nt: TGTGCCAGCAGCGTAGGACTGAACCATCAGCCCCAGCATTTT
clone_size: .; v_call: TRBV7-8; d_call: .; j_call: TRBJ1-4; cdr3_aa: CASSPGSGEGEKLFF; cdr3_nt: TGTGCCAGCAGCCCGGGGTCAGGAGAAGGAGAAAAACTGTTTTTT
clone_size: .; v_call: TRBV6-6; d_call: TRBD1; j_call: TRBJ1-4; cdr3_aa: CASSYGDSTNEKLFF; cdr3_nt: TGTGCCAGCAGTTACGGGGACAGCACTAATGAAAAACTGTTTTTT
clone_size: .; v_call: TRBV7-8; d_call: .; j_call: TRBJ2-1; cdr3_aa: CASSRSPRRGSRNEQFF; cdr3_nt: TGTGCCAGCAGCCGTAGCCCGAGACGGGGATCGCGCAATGAGCAGTTCTTC
clone_size: .; v_call: TRBV30; d_call: .; j_call: TRBJ1-5; cdr3_aa: CAWSVRRGRAQHF; cdr3_nt: TGTGCCTGGAGTGTACGGCGGGGGAGGGCCCAGCATTTT
clone_size: .; v_call: TRBV6-5; d_call: TRBD2; j_call: TRBJ2-5; cdr3_aa: CATTLAGAETQYF; cdr3_nt: TGTGCCACCACACTAGCGGGGGCAGAGACCCAGTACTTC
clone_size: .; v_call: TRBV2; d_call: .; j_call: TRBJ2-3; cdr3_aa: CASSSGVDTQYF; cdr3_nt: TGTGCCAGCAGTTCGGGGGTTGATACGCAGTATTTT
clone_size: .; v_call: TRBV7-2; d_call: .; j_call: TRBJ2-5; cdr3_aa: CASSSGAWGPWETQYF; cdr3_nt: TGTGCCAGCAGCTCAGGGGCGTGGGGGCCATGGGAGACCCAGTACTTC
clone_size: .; v_call: TRBV6-5; d_call: TRBD2; j_call: TRBJ2-5; cdr3_aa: CASSNPGLALETQYF; cdr3_nt: TGTGCCAGCAGTAATCCGGGACTAGCTTTAGAGACCCAGTACTTC
clone_size: .; v_call: TRBV7-9; d_call: TRBD2; j_call: TRBJ2-2; cdr3_aa: CASSLLPSGYNTGELFF; cdr3_nt: TGTGCCAGCAGCTTACTCCCTAGCGGGTATAACACCGGGGAGCTGTTTTTT
clone_size: .; v_call: TRBV2; d_call: .; j_call: TRBJ1-2; cdr3_aa: CASSEQGRARYTF; cdr3_nt: TGTGCCAGCAGTGAGCAGGGGAGGGCTCGCTACACCTTC
clone_size: few; v_call: TRBV5-8; d_call: TRBD1; j_call: TRBJ2-5; cdr3_aa: CASSPRTGAMETQYF; cdr3_nt: TGTGCCAGCAGCCCCCGGACAGGGGCAATGGAGACCCAGTACTTC
clone_size: .; v_call: TRBV19; d_call: .; j_call: TRBJ1-5; cdr3_aa: CASSVRDIGNQPQHF; cdr3_nt: TGTGCCAGTAGTGTACGGGACATAGGCAATCAGCCCCAGCATTTT
clone_size: .; v_call: TRBV7-9; d_call: TRBD1; j_call: TRBJ2-5; cdr3_aa: CASSPGTGKETQYF; cdr3_nt: TGTGCCAGCAGCCCTGGGACAGGGAAAGAGACCCAGTACTTC
clone_size: once; v_call: TRBV5-1; d_call: TRBD1; j_call: TRBJ1-2; cdr3_aa: CASSLADRGHYGYTF; cdr3_nt: TGCGCCAGCAGCTTGGCGGACAGGGGGCACTATGGCTACACCTTC
clone_size: .; v_call: TRBV9; d_call: .; j_call: TRBJ2-1; cdr3_aa: CASSVGPPGTLYNEQFF; cdr3_nt: TGTGCCAGCAGCGTAGGTCCCCCCGGGACACTTTACAATGAGCAGTTCTTC
clone_size: .; v_call: TRBV18; d_call: TRBD1; j_call: TRBJ2-5; cdr3_aa: CASSTQGTEGETQYF; cdr3_nt: TGTGCCAGCTCAACTCAGGGGACAGAGGGAGAGACCCAGTACTTC
clone_size: .; v_call: TRBV5-4; d_call: .; j_call: TRBJ2-7; cdr3_aa: CASSFSRSYEQYF; cdr3_nt: TGTGCCAGCAGCTTCAGTCGCTCCTACGAGCAGTACTTC
clone_size: .; v_call: TRBV6-1; d_call: TRBD1; j_call: TRBJ2-3; cdr3_aa: CASSAQGVTRPDTQYF; cdr3_nt: TGTGCCAGCAGTGCCCAGGGGGTAACTAGGCCAGATACGCAGTATTTT
clone_size: .; v_call: TRBV4-2; d_call: TRBD1; j_call: TRBJ1-4; cdr3_aa: CASSQKGGTNEKLFF; cdr3_nt: TGTGCCAGCAGCCAAAAAGGGGGCACAAATGAAAAACTGTTTTTT
clone_size: .; v_call: TRBV25-1; d_call: TRBD1; j_call: TRBJ2-5; cdr3_aa: CASSEWPRDSQTLGTQYF; cdr3_nt: TGTGCCAGCAGTGAATGGCCCCGGGACAGTCAAACTCTAGGGACCCAGTACTTC
clone_size: .; v_call: TRBV18; d_call: TRBD1; j_call: TRBJ1-1; cdr3_aa: CASSPPGGQGNTEAFF; cdr3_nt: TGTGCCAGCTCACCACCGGGGGGACAGGGGAACACTGAAGCTTTCTTT
clone_size: once; v_call: TRBV4-1; d_call: TRBD2; j_call: TRBJ2-1; cdr3_aa: CASSQGPSGTLYHEQFF; cdr3_nt: TGCGCCAGCAGCCAAGGACCTAGCGGGACTCTTTACCATGAGCAGTTCTTC
clone_size: few; v_call: TRBV10-3; d_call: TRBD1; j_call: TRBJ1-1; cdr3_aa: CAISEGQGGKNTEAFF; cdr3_nt: TGTGCCATCAGTGAGGGACAGGGCGGGAAGAACACTGAAGCTTTCTTT
clone_size: .; v_call: TRBV6-1; d_call: .; j_call: TRBJ1-2; cdr3_aa: CATKGLYTDGYTF; cdr3_nt: TGTGCCACCAAGGGGCTCTATACGGATGGCTACACCTTC
clone_size: .; v_call: TRBV5-1; d_call: .; j_call: TRBJ2-5; cdr3_aa: CASSISYQETQYF; cdr3_nt: TGCGCCAGCAGCATCTCCTACCAAGAGACCCAGTACTTC
clone_size: .; v_call: TRBV11-3; d_call: .; j_call: TRBJ2-5; cdr3_aa: CASSLRGNQETQYF; cdr3_nt: TGTGCCAGCAGCTTACGCGGGAACCAAGAGACCCAGTACTTC
clone_size: few; v_call: TRBV28; d_call: .; j_call: TRBJ2-1; cdr3_aa: CASSEPAGPYNEQFF; cdr3_nt: TGTGCCAGCAGTGAACCGGCGGGACCTTACAATGAGCAGTTCTTC
clone_size: .; v_call: TRBV27; d_call: TRBD1; j_call: TRBJ1-3; cdr3_aa: CASSNGQGLGNTIYF; cdr3_nt: TGTGCCAGCAGTAACGGACAGGGGCTTGGAAACACCATATATTTT
clone_size: .; v_call: TRBV6-1; d_call: TRBD1; j_call: TRBJ1-1; cdr3_aa: CASSEGDRGTVNTEAFF; cdr3_nt: TGTGCCAGCAGTGAAGGGGACAGGGGTACGGTGAACACTGAAGCTTTCTTT
clone_size: .; v_call: TRBV18; d_call: TRBD1; j_call: TRBJ2-1; cdr3_aa: CASSPFRGQSYNEQFF; cdr3_nt: TGTGCCAGCTCCCCCTTCAGGGGGCAATCCTACAATGAGCAGTTCTTC
clone_size: .; v_call: TRBV5-1; d_call: TRBD1; j_call: TRBJ2-7; cdr3_aa: CASSPLQGPYEQYF; cdr3_nt: TGCGCCAGCAGCCCGCTACAGGGGCCCTACGAGCAGTACTTC
clone_size: .; v_call: TRBV30; d_call: .; j_call: TRBJ1-2; cdr3_aa: CAWRILYGYTF; cdr3_nt: TGTGCCTGGAGGATACTTTATGGCTACACCTTC
clone_size: .; v_call: TRBV29-1; d_call: .; j_call: TRBJ2-2; cdr3_aa: CSVTSGSGRLDTGELFF; cdr3_nt: TGCAGCGTCACCAGCGGGTCAGGGCGACTTGACACCGGGGAGCTGTTTTTT
clone_size: .; v_call: TRBV9; d_call: TRBD1; j_call: TRBJ1-1; cdr3_aa: CASSLVTGGTEAFF; cdr3_nt: TGTGCCAGCAGCCTCGTCACAGGGGGAACTGAAGCTTTCTTT
clone_size: once; v_call: TRBV19; d_call: .; j_call: TRBJ2-2; cdr3_aa: CASSITTANTGELFF; cdr3_nt: TGTGCCAGTAGTATTACGACAGCGAACACCGGGGAGCTGTTTTTT
clone_size: .; v_call: TRBV7-2; d_call: TRBD1; j_call: TRBJ2-2; cdr3_aa: CASRPDRGNGELFF; cdr3_nt: TGTGCCAGCAGACCAGACAGGGGAAACGGGGAGCTGTTTTTT
clone_size: .; v_call: TRBV5-1; d_call: TRBD2; j_call: TRBJ2-3; cdr3_aa: CASSLDPAGTSTDTQYF; cdr3_nt: TGCGCCAGCAGCTTGGATCCAGCGGGAACTAGCACAGATACGCAGTATTTT
clone_size: .; v_call: TRBV6-5; d_call: .; j_call: TRBJ2-1; cdr3_aa: CASSLGSDNEQFF; cdr3_nt: TGTGCCAGCAGTCTCGGGTCAGACAATGAGCAGTTCTTC
clone_size: .; v_call: TRBV30; d_call: TRBD1; j_call: TRBJ2-4; cdr3_aa: CAWSGQGAKNIQYF; cdr3_nt: TGTGCCTGGAGCGGACAGGGCGCCAAAAACATTCAGTACTTC
clone_size: .; v_call: TRBV30; d_call: .; j_call: TRBJ2-7; cdr3_aa: CAWGALSYEQYF; cdr3_nt: TGTGCCTGGGGGGCTTTGTCCTACGAGCAGTACTTC
clone_size: .; v_call: TRBV5-4; d_call: TRBD2; j_call: TRBJ2-5; cdr3_aa: CASSFGLAGVKETQYF; cdr3_nt: TGTGCCAGCAGCTTCGGACTAGCGGGAGTTAAAGAGACCCAGTACTTC
clone_size: .; v_call: TRBV11-3; d_call: .; j_call: TRBJ1-1; cdr3_aa: CASSLAGNTEAFF; cdr3_nt: TGTGCCAGCAGCTTAGCGGGAAACACTGAAGCTTTCTTT